This is a list of T cell receptor beta chains from one sample in a study of shared clonotypes between healthy human individuals. Sequencing used immunoSEQ multiplex PCR; TCRdb keeps in-frame clones, though not all of them. Among 1.4 million or so clones listed, about 98.5% were seen once. The sequencing sample was made of naive CD4+ T cells sorted from blood. Every receptor here comes from a man aged 25-45 years in good health. The CDR3 runs from the conserved cysteine through the conserved F or W. D genes are given only for firm matches. Clone size is not always given. Where it is, it says once, few, many or a class for expanded clones.

TRBJ1-2 TRBD1 . TRBV5-8 CASRPRQGALKGYTF TGTGCCAGCAGACCTAGACAGGGGGCCTTGAAGGGCTACACCTTC
TRBJ1-2 . . TRBV6-1 CASSFDSYGYTF TGTGCCAGCAGCTTCGACAGCTATGGCTACACCTTC
TRBJ2-7 TRBD1 . TRBV28 CASTSPGTGTFYEQYF TGTGCCAGCACTTCACCCGGGACAGGGACTTTCTACGAGCAGTACTTC
TRBJ2-2 . . TRBV5-1 CASSLVAGNTGELFF TGCGCCAGCAGCTTGGTGGCGGGTAACACCGGGGAGCTGTTTTTT
TRBJ1-1 . . TRBV28 CASSPPIMNTEAFF TGTGCCAGCAGCCCTCCTATTATGAACACTGAAGCTTTCTTT
TRBJ2-5 TRBD2 . TRBV5-4 CASSLGLAGGETQYF TGTGCCAGCAGCTTGGGACTAGCGGGAGGGGAGACCCAGTACTTC
TRBJ2-5 TRBD2 . TRBV5-1 CASSLGTSGRAEETQYF TGCGCCAGCAGCCTAGGGACTAGCGGGAGGGCTGAGGAGACCCAGTACTTC
TRBJ2-7 TRBD2 . TRBV6-1 CASSESRGLAALEQYF TGTGCCAGCAGTGAGAGCCGAGGACTAGCGGCCCTCGAGCAGTACTTC
TRBJ1-2 . . TRBV25-1 CASSGFGQNYGYTF TGTGCCAGCAGTGGGTTCGGACAGAACTATGGCTACACCTTC
TRBJ1-3 . . TRBV7-2 CASSPSIGGSVGPGNTIYF TGTGCCAGCAGCCCCTCCATCGGGGGAAGTGTTGGTCCTGGAAACACCATATATTTT
TRBJ2-7 TRBD2 . TRBV7-8 CASSLISTYPGLAGLGNEQYF TGTGCCAGCAGCTTAATTTCTACTTACCCGGGACTAGCGGGTTTGGGGAACGAGCAGTACTTC
TRBJ2-7 TRBD2 . TRBV18 CASSPQIGTSGYEQYF TGTGCCAGCTCACCACAGATTGGGACTAGCGGCTACGAGCAGTACTTC
TRBJ1-3 . . TRBV18 CASSPTGTPGNTIYF TGTGCCAGCTCACCGACCGGGACCCCTGGAAACACCATATATTTT
TRBJ2-7 . . TRBV29-1 CSVVTGNEQYF TGCAGCGTTGTCACGGGGAACGAGCAGTACTTC
TRBJ2-7 . . TRBV20-1 CSAGTPYEQYF TGCAGTGCTGGGACACCCTACGAGCAGTACTTC
TRBJ2-7 . . TRBV7-9 CASSQQGIWGGEQYF TGTGCCAGCAGCCAACAGGGTATATGGGGGGGAGAGCAGTACTTC
TRBJ1-1 . . TRBV5-1 CASSKPDRRETEAFF TGCGCCAGCAGTAAACCGGACAGACGGGAAACTGAAGCTTTCTTT
TRBJ2-2 . once TRBV7-9 CASSLKTSRTGELFF TGTGCCAGCAGCTTGAAAACCTCACGGACCGGGGAGCTGTTTTTT
TRBJ2-1 TRBD1 . TRBV9 CASSVDRDRAWANEQFF TGTGCCAGCAGCGTAGATAGAGACAGGGCGTGGGCCAATGAGCAGTTCTTC
TRBJ2-1 . . TRBV18 CASSPWRGDHNEQFF TGTGCCAGCTCACCGTGGCGGGGAGATCACAATGAGCAGTTCTTC
TRBJ1-1 . once TRBV29-1 CSVTLVGAHLNTEAFF TGCAGCGTCACCCTCGTTGGAGCACACCTGAACACTGAAGCTTTCTTT
TRBJ1-1 . . TRBV7-9 CASSTPPGLEAFF TGTGCCAGCAGCACCCCCCCCGGTTTGGAAGCTTTCTTT
TRBJ2-3 . . TRBV29-1 CSAGQGYDTQYF TGCAGCGCAGGTCAGGGTTACGATACGCAGTATTTT
TRBJ2-7 TRBD2 . TRBV5-6 CASSRRLAGAYEQYF TGTGCCAGCAGCCGTAGACTAGCGGGAGCCTACGAGCAGTACTTC
TRBJ1-4 . . TRBV2 CASRQPATNEKLFF TGTGCCAGCAGACAGCCGGCAACTAATGAAAAACTGTTTTTT
TRBJ2-7 . . TRBV6-1 CASRVPPSNSEQYF TGTGCCAGCAGGGTACCCCCATCAAATAGTGAGCAGTACTTC
TRBJ2-1 TRBD2 . TRBV2 CASSPEGLAFNEQFF TGTGCCAGCAGTCCTGAGGGACTAGCGTTTAATGAGCAGTTCTTC
TRBJ1-4 TRBD1 . TRBV28 CASSLLGTGFPLEKLFF TGTGCCAGCAGTTTATTAGGGACAGGGTTTCCACTAGAAAAACTGTTTTTT
TRBJ1-5 TRBD1 once TRBV27 CASSPKSGTGDNQPQHF TGTGCCAGCAGTCCGAAGTCCGGGACAGGGGACAATCAGCCCCAGCATTTT
TRBJ1-1 . . TRBV2 CASRGTNTEAFF TGTGCCAGCAGGGGGACTAACACTGAAGCTTTCTTT
TRBJ2-1 TRBD2 . TRBV11-2 CASSLGSGNFYNEQFF TGTGCCAGCAGCTTGGGGAGCGGGAACTTCTACAATGAGCAGTTCTTC
TRBJ2-2 TRBD2 . TRBV29-1 CSVAGFSGLAVNTGELFF TGCAGCGTTGCGGGATTTTCGGGACTAGCGGTGAACACCGGGGAGCTGTTTTTT
TRBJ2-3 TRBD2 . TRBV11-2 CASSPLTSGSTDTQYF TGTGCCAGCAGCCCCCTTACTAGCGGAAGCACAGATACGCAGTATTTT
TRBJ1-1 . . TRBV11-2 CASSSGQISNTEAFF TGTGCCAGCAGCTCCGGACAAATCTCTAACACTGAAGCTTTCTTT
TRBJ1-3 . . TRBV28 CASSLLGNTIYF TGTGCCAGCAGTTTATTGGGAAACACCATATATTTT
TRBJ1-5 TRBD1 . TRBV19 CASSGQGANQPQHF TGTGCCTCTTCGGGACAGGGGGCCAATCAGCCCCAGCATTTT
TRBJ2-7 . . TRBV5-1 CASSSNGEREQYF TGCGCCAGCAGCTCTAACGGAGAGCGCGAGCAGTACTTC